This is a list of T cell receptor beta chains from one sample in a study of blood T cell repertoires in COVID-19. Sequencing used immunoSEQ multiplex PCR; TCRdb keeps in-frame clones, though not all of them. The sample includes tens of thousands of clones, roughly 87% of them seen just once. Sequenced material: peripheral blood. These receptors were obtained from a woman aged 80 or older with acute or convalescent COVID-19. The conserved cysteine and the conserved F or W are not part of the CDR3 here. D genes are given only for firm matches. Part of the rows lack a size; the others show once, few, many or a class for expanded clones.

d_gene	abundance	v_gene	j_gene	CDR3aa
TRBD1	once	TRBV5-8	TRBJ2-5	ASSLWDSLETQY
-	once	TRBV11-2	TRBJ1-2	ASSLDSSLSRGKIST
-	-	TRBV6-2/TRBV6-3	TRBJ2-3	ASSHYSRWTNTDTQY
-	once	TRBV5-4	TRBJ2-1	ASSQARGSYNEQF
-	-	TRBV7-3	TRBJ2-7	ASSLAGSTEQY
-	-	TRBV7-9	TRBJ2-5	ASSLEGRQPRETQY
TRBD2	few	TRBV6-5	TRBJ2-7	ASSPLAGGGEQY
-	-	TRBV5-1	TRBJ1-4	ASSLETGQNEKLF
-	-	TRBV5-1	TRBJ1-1	ASSLGIGAANTEAF
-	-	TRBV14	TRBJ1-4	ASSQGQGLAHEKLF
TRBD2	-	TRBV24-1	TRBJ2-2	ATSVQAGVSTGELF
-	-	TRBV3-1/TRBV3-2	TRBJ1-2	ASSFLYGYT
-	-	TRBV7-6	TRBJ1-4	ASSFYQGHNEKLF
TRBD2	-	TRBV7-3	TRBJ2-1	ASSWIAGGGEQF
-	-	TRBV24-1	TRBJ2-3	ATSDPSGGNTDTQY
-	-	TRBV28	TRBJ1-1	ASSIGLSNTEAF
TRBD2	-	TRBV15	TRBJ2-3	ATSREGSLAVAGFTDTQY
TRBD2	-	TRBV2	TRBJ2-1	ASRLLAGSGNEQF
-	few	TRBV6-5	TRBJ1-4	ASSKTGLMGEKLF
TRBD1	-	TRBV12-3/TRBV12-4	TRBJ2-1	ASSRQGNNEQF
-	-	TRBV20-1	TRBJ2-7	SAAAGPEQY
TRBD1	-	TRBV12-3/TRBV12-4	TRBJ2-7	ASSRQGAYEQY
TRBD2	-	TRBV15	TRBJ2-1	ATSRDPTSGRVYNEQF
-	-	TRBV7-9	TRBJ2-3	ASSVPLGTDTQY
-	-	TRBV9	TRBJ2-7	ASSVGVSATYEQY
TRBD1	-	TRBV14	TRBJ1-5	ASSQTTGGDQPQH
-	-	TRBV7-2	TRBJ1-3	ASTFSSGNTIY
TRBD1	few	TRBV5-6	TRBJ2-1	ASSLERGLSNEQF